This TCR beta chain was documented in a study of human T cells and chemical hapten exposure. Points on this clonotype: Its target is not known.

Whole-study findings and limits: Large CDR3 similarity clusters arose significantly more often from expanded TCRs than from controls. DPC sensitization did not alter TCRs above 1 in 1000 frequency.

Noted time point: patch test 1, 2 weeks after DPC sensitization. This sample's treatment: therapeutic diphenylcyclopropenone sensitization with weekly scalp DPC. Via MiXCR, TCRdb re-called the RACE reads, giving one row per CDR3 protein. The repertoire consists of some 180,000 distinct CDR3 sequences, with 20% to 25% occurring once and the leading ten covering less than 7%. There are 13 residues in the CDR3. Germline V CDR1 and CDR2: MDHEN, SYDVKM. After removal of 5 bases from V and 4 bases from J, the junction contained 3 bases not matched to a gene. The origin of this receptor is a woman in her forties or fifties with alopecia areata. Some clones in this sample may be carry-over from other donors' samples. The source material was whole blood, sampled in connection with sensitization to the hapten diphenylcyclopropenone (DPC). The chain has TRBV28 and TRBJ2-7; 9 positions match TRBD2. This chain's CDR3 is CASSPSGRYEQYF. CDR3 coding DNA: TGTGCCAGCAGTCCGAGCGGGAGGTACGAGCAGTACTTC.